This T cell receptor beta chain appears in the sequencing data of a study of cytomegalovirus exposure and HLA in healthy donors. Note on this clone: Its specificity is not known.

Findings of the study overall: Reported performance of the classifier showed diagnosis of cytomegalovirus status with high specificity and sensitivity.

With 6 bases removed from V and 7 bases from J, the gap between germline ends came to 16 bases. CDR3 length: 13 amino acids. The germline V gene has CDR1 SGHNT and CDR2 YYREEE (reference sequence). Here immunoSEQ multiplex PCR was the method, and the copy in TCRdb shows in-frame clones only, minus some. The profile shows 150,000 to 200,000 clones, around 92% of them singletons. Sequenced input: PBMCs. This receptor was identified in a man between 18 and 35 years old in good health and CMV-seropositive. The V gene is TRBV5-4, the J gene TRBJ1-2; possible D gene TRBD1, 6 bases. CDR3 in amino acids: CASTGDSRSGYTF. CDR3 nucleotides: TGTGCCAGCACAGGGGATTCTAGATCTGGCTACACCTTC.